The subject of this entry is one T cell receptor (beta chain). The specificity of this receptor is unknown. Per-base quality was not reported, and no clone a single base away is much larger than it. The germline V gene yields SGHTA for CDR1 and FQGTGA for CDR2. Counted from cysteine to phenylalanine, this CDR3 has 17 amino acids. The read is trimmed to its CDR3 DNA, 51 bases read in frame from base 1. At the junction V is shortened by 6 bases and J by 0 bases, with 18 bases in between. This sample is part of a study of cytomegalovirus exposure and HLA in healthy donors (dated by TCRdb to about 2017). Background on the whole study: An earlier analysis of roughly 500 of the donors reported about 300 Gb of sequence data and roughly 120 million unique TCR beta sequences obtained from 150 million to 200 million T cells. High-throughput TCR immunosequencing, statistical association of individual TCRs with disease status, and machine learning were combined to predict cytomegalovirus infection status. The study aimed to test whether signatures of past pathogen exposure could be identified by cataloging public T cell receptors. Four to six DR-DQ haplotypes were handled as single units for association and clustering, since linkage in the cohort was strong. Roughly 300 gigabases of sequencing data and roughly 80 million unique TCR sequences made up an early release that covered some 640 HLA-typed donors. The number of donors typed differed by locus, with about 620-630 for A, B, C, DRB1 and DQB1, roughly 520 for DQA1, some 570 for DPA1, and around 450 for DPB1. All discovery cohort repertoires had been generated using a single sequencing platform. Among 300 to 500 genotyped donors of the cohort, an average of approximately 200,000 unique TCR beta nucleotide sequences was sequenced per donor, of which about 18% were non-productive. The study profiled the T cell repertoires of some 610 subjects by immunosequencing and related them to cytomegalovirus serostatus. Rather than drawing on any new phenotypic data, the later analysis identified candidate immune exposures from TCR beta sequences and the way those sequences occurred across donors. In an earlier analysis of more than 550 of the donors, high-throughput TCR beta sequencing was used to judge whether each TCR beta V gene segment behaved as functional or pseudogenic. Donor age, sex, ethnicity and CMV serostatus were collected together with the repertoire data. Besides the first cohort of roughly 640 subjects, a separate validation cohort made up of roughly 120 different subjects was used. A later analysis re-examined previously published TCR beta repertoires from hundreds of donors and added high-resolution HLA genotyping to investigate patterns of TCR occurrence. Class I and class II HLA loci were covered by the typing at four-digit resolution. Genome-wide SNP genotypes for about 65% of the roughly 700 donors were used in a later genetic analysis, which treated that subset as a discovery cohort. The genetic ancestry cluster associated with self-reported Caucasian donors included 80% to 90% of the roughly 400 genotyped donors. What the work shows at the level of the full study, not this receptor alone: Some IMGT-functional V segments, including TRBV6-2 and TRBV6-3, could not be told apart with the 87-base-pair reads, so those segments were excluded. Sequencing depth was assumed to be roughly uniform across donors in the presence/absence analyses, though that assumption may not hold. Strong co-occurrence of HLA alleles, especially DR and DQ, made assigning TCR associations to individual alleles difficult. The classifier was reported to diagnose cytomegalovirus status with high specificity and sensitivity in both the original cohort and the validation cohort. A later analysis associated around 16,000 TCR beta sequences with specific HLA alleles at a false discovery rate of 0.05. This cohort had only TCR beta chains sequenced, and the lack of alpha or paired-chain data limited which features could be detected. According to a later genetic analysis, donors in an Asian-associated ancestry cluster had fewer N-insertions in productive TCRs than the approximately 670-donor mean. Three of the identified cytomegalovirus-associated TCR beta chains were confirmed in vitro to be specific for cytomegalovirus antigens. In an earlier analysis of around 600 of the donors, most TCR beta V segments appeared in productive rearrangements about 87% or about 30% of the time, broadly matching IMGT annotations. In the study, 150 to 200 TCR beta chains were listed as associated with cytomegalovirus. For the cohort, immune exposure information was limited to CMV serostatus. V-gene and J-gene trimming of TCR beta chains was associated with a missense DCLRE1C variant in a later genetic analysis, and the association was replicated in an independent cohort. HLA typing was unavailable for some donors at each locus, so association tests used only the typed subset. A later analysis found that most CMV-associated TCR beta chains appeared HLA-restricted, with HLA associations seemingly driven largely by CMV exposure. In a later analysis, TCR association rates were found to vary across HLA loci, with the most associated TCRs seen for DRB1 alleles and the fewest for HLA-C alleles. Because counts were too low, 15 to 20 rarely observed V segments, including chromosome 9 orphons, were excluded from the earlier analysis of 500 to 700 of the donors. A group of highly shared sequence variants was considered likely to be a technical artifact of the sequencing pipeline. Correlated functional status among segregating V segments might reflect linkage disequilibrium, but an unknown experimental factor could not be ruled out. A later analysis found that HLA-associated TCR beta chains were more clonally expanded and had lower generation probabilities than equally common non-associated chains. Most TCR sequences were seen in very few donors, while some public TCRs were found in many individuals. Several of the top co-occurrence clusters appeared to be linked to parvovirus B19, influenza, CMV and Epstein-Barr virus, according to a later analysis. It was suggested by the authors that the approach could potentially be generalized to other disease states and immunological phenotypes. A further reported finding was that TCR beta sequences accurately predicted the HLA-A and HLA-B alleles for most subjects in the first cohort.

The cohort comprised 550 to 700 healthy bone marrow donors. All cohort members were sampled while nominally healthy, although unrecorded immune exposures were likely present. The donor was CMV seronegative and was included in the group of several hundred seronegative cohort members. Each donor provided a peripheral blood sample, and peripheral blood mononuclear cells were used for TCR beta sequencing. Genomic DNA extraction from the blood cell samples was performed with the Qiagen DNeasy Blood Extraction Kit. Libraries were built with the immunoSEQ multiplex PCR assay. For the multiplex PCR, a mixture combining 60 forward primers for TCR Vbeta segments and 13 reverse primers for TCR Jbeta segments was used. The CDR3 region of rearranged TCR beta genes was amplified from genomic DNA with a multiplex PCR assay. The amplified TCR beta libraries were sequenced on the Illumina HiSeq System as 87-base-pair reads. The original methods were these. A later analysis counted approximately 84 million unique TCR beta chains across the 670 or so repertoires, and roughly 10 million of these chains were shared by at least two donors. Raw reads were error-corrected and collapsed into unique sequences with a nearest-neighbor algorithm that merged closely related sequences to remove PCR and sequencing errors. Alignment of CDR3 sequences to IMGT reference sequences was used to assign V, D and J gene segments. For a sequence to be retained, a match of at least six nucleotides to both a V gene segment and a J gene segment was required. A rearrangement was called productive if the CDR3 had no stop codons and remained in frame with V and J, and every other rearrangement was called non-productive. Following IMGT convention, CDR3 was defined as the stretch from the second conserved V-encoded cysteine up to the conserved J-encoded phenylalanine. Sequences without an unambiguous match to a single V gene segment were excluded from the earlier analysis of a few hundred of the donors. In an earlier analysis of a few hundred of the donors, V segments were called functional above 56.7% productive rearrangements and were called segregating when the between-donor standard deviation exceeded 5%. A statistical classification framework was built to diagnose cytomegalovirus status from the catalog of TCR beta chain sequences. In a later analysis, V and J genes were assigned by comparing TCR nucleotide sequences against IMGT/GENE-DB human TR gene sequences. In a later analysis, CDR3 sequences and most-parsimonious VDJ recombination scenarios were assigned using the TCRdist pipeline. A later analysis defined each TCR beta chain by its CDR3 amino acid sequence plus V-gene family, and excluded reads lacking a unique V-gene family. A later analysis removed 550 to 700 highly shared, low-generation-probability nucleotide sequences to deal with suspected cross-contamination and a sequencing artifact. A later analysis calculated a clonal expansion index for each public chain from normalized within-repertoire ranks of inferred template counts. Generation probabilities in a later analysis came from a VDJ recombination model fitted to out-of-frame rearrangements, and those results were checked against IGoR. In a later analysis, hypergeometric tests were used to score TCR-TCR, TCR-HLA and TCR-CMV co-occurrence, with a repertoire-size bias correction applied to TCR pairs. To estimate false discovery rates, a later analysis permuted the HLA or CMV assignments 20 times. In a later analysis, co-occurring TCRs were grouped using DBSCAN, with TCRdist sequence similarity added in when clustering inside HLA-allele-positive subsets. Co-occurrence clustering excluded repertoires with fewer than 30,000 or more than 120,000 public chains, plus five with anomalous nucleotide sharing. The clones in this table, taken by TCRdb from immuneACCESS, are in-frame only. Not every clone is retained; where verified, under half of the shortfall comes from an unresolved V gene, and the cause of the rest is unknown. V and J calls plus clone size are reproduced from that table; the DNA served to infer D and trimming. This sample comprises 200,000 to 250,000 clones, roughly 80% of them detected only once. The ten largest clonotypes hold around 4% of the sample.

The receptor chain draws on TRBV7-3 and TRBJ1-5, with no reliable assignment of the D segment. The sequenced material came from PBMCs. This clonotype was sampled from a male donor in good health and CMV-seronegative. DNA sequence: TGTGCCAGCAGTTTACTCACCCACAGCTATAGCAATCAGCCCCAGCATTTT. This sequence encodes CASSLLTHSYSNQPQHF.